This T cell receptor beta chain was identified in a study of T cell repertoires in aging, cancer and after chemotherapy. Study context: Six age groups, ranging from 30 or younger to 70 or older, included the donors. Clear clonal overlap appeared across healthy donor samples taken over several months to years.

Trimming removed 0 bases from V and 0 bases from J, with 16 bases in between. The CDR3 is 18 amino acids. The V gene's germline CDR1 is SGHRS and CDR2 YFSETQ. A mixed TRB-A/B primer pool amplified rearranged TRB by multiplex touch-down PCR. TCRdb recomputed calls from the multiplex PCR reads with MiXCR, one row per CDR3 protein. In the table there are 4,900 or so distinct CDR3 sequences, approximately 46% of which are singletons. On this clonotype: The antigen is not known.

TCR beta rearrangements were amplified from peripheral blood genomic DNA. Overall study results and limits: Age-matched healthy donors had significantly more diverse, less clonal blood TCR repertoires than untreated cancer patients. Across the chemotherapy interval, each cancer cohort showed higher median generation probability, suggesting thymic rebound.

Sequenced: blood. The chain recombines TRBV5-1 with TRBJ2-1; the D is unclear. The receptor was isolated from a human donor in good health. In DNA form, the CDR3 reads TGCGCCAGCAGCTTGGGTGTGAAGACTTCTAGCTCCTACAATGAGCAGTTCTTC. Translation gives CASSLGVKTSSSYNEQFF.